The 15 T cell receptor beta chains presented below share a single source sample, sequenced in a study of identical twins. MiXCR was run by TCRdb on the 5' RACE reads, yielding one entry per CDR3 protein. This sample carries fewer than 250,000 distinct CDR3 sequences, 5.5% to 8% of them seen once, and the ten largest clones take 3.5% to 4%. These records were also assigned to another study, of yellow fever vaccine responses in identical twins.

The sequenced sample was memory (CD45RO+) T cells sorted from blood. The receptors originated from a woman under 30 in good health.

The V gene is TRBV6-1, the J gene TRBJ2-7; TRBD2 matches at 10 bases. Germline CDR1 is MNHNS and CDR2 is SASEGT. This CDR3 contains 15 residues. With V trimmed by 6 bases and J by 3 bases, 8 bases remained unmatched. The CDR3, as DNA: TGTGCCAGCAGACCCACAAGGACTAGCGGCTACGAGCAGTACTTC. Translating gives CASRPTRTSGYEQYF.

Only a few counts were recorded for this clonotype. CDR3 sequence (DNA): TGTGCCATCAGTGAGTCCGGGAGGGCGGTCCCAGATACGCAGTATTTT. It is translated as CAISESGRAVPDTQYF. This chain links TRBV10-3 with TRBJ2-3; 8 nucleotides match TRBD2. Per the germline V gene, CDR1 is ENHRY and CDR2 is SYGVKD. The CDR3 loop spans 16 amino acids. V shed 0 bases and J 4 bases; nucleotides not matched to a gene: 6.

The CDR3 sequence: CASSPHGTDTQYF. Here the CDR3 DNA reads TGTGCCAGCAGCCCCCATGGCACAGATACGCAGTATTTT. This chain joins TRBV7-7 and TRBJ2-3; D remains ambiguous. The CDR3 runs 13 residues. In germline, CDR1 is SSHAT, CDR2 FNYEAQ (reference sequence). Trimming pared 5 bases from V and 1 base from J, leaving 7 bases between.

With regard to this clonotype: A much larger clone lies one base from this, so it may be a read error. The chain combines TRBV20-1 with TRBJ2-3; weak D call: TRBD1 (6 bases). Trimming stripped 6 bases from V and 0 bases from J, with 16 bases between. CDR1 and CDR2 (germline): DFQATT, SNEGSKA (reference sequence). CDR3 size: 15 residues. The CDR3 sequence: CSAKRGGRSTDTQYF. DNA for the CDR3: TGCAGTGCCAAGAGAGGGGGTCGAAGCACAGATACGCAGTATTTT.

In its sample, this clonotype was seen many times. The V and J genes are TRBV28 and TRBJ1-2, with TRBD1 identical over 9 bases. The CDR3 is 14 residues long. Germline assignment: CDR1 MDHEN and CDR2 SYDVKM. V lost 2 bases to trimming and J lost 4 bases; unmatched junction nucleotides: 2. CDR3 amino acids: CASSLTGGPYGYTF. DNA for the CDR3: TGTGCCAGCAGTTTAACAGGGGGCCCCTATGGCTACACCTTC.

In this sample, this clonotype turned up a few times. This sequence joins TRBV3-1 and TRBJ2-7; D unresolved. The CDR3 extends over 17 amino acids. V was cut by 1 base and J by 0 bases, with 16 bases left in between. Germline CDR1 and CDR2: LGHDT and YNNKEL (reference sequence). Here the CDR3 DNA reads TGTGCCAGCAGCCAAGCCCTAGGGTCCGGGTACTCCTACGAGCAGTACTTC. Protein product: CASSQALGSGYSYEQYF.

The genes are TRBV2 and TRBJ2-3, with 10 bases identical to TRBD1. Germline V gene data show CDR1 as SNHLY and CDR2 as FYNNEI. CDR3 length: 15 residues. The V and J ends lost 4 bases and 4 bases, in that order; junction bases with no gene match: 5. The CDR3 is CASSGQGAGADTQYF. The CDR3 DNA is TGTGCCAGCAGTGGACAGGGGGCTGGCGCAGATACGCAGTATTTT. Filled out from reference TRBV2 and TRBJ2-3, the complete variable domain reads EPEVTQTPSHQVTQMGQEVILRCVPISNHLYFYWYRQILGQKVEFLVSFYNNEISEKSEIFDDQFSVERPDGSNFTLKIRSTKLEDSAMYFCASSGQGAGADTQYFGPGTRLTVL.

The gene calls are TRBV28 and TRBJ2-5; 9 nucleotides match TRBD1. The CDR3 sequence is 16 residues long. Germline V gene data show CDR1 as MDHEN and CDR2 as SYDVKM. Trimming removed 6 bases from V and 7 bases from J; junction bases left unmatched: 15. CDR3 nucleotide sequence: TGTGCCAGCAGCTCCAAGGGGGGACAGGGATGGGCGACCCAGTACTTC. It is translated as CASSSKGGQGWATQYF.

J is TRBJ2-3 and V is TRBV18, with a tentative D call TRBD1 (5 bases). CDR1 is KGHSH, CDR2 LQKENI, per germline. Trimming removed 6 bases from V and 10 bases from J, with 17 bases in between. This CDR3 contains 13 residues. The CDR3 here is CASSNPGNDAQYF. CDR3 bases: TGTGCCAGCTCTAATCCAGGGAATGATGCGCAGTATTTT.

The table lists this clonotype with a few counts. The chain is built from TRBV5-1 and TRBJ1-4; TRBD1 might be the D (5 bases). Trimming removed 6 bases at V and 2 bases at J, with 11 bases between. Per germline, CDR1 SGHRS and CDR2 YFSETQ. This CDR3 has 14 residues. CDR3 coding DNA: TGCGCCAGCAAGGAGGGGTCGACTAATGAAAAACTGTTTTTT. The encoded protein is CASKEGSTNEKLFF.

This clonotype has at least ten counts. The chain carries TRBV4-1 and TRBJ2-1; D perhaps matches TRBD2 (5 bases). This CDR3 has 15 residues. V was pared by 4 bases and J by 0 bases, with 10 bases between. Germline V gene data show CDR1 as MGHRA and CDR2 as YSYEKL. This CDR3 is CASSRAESSYNEQFF. The CDR3 nucleotides are TGCGCCAGCAGCCGAGCGGAAAGCTCCTACAATGAGCAGTTCTTC.

In this sample, this clonotype turned up a few times. V usage is TRBV28 and J usage is TRBJ2-7; weak D call: TRBD1 (6 bases). The V end was cut by 4 bases, the J end by 11 bases, with 12 bases between. The CDR3 covers 11 residues. Germline CDR1 is MDHEN and CDR2 is SYDVKM. The CDR3 nucleotides are TGTGCCAGCAGTTCCAACAGGGTGGAGTACGTC. Translating it yields CASSSNRVEYV.

This clonotype was picked up a small number of times. The gene calls are TRBV7-6 and TRBJ2-4; 12 bases agree with TRBD2. CDR3 length: 18 amino acids. V trimming: 2 bases; J trimming: 3 bases; junction bases outside the gene matches: 8. Germline-derived CDR1 and CDR2 are SGHVS and FNYEAQ. DNA for the CDR3: TGTGCCAGCAGCTTAACGCTAGCGGGAGGGCCAGGCAAAAACATTCAGTACTTC. Amino acid sequence: CASSLTLAGGPGKNIQYF.

This clonotype came up many times. The chain has TRBV6-6 and TRBJ1-1, with no clear D. Trimming shortened V by 3 bases and J by 3 bases, and 5 bases separated the two germline ends. The CDR3 spans 12 residues. Germline V gene data show CDR1 as MNHNY and CDR2 as SVGAGI (reference sequence). The CDR3 region is CASSYGHTEAFF. As DNA, the CDR3 is TGTGCCAGCAGTTATGGACACACTGAAGCTTTCTTT.

Many counts were recorded for this clonotype. The chain joins TRBV5-6 to TRBJ2-1; tentative D call: TRBD1 (5 bases). This CDR3 comprises 13 residues. The germline V and J ends were trimmed by 3 bases and 8 bases, with 12 bases remaining between them. Germline values: CDR1 SGHDT, CDR2 YYEEEE. CDR3 sequence (DNA): TGTGCCAGCAGCTCAGAACAGGCGGATGAGCAGTTCTTC. As protein: CASSSEQADEQFF.